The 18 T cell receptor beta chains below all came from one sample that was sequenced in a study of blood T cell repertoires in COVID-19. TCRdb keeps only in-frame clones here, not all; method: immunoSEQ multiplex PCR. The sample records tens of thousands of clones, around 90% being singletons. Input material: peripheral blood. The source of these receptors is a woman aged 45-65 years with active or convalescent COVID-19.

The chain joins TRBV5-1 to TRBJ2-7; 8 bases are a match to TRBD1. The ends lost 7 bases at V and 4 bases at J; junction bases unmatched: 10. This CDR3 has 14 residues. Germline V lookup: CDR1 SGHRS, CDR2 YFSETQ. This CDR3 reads CASAPGQGNYEQYF. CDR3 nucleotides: TGCGCCAGCGCCCCTGGACAGGGTAATTACGAGCAGTACTTC.

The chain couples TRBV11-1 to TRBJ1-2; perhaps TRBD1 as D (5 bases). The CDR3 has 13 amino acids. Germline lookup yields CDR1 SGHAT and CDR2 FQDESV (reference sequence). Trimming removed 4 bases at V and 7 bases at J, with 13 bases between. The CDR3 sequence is CASSWRGAGGYTF. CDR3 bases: TGTGCCAGCAGCTGGAGGGGAGCAGGTGGCTACACCTTC.

The CDR3 protein is CASSFGAGIAFF. The CDR3 DNA follows: TGTGCCAGCAGCTTTGGGGCTGGGATAGCTTTCTTT. The chain uses TRBV7-9 and TRBJ1-1; TRBD1 might be the D (5 bases). CDR1 and CDR2 (germline): SEHNR, FQNEAQ (reference sequence). Between the trimmed V and J ends, which lost 3 bases and 10 bases, there was a span of 12 bases. The CDR3 has 12 amino acids. Supplemented by reference TRBV7-9 and TRBJ1-1, the full variable domain reads DTGVSQNPRHKITKRGQNVTFRCDPISEHNRLYWYRQTLGQGPEFLTYFQNEAQLEKSRLLSDRFSAERPKGSFSTLEIQRTEQGDSAMYLCASSFGAGIAFFGQGTRLTVV.

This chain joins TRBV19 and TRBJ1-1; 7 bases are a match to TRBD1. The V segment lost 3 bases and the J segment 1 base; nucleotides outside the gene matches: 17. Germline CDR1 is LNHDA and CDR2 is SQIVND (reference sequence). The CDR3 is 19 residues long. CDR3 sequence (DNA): TGTGCCAGTAGTATTGGTCGTGATTTTAGGGACAGATGGAACACTGAAGCTTTCTTT. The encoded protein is CASSIGRDFRDRWNTEAFF.

The CDR3: CASSLDRVTTEAFF. For the CDR3, the DNA is TGTGCCAGCAGCTTGGACAGGGTAACCACTGAAGCTTTCTTT. The genes are TRBV5-4 and TRBJ1-1; D is perhaps TRBD1 (6 bases). The CDR3 runs to 14 residues. The V gene's germline CDR1 is SGHNT and CDR2 YYREEE (reference sequence). Trimming removed 0 bases at V and 4 bases at J, with 10 bases between.

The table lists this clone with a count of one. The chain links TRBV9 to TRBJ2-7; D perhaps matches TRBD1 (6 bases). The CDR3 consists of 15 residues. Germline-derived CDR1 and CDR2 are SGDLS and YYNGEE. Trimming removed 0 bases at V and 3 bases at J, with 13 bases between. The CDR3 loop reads CASSVGRTAVYEQYF. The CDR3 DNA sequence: TGTGCCAGCAGCGTAGGCAGGACAGCGGTCTACGAGCAGTACTTC.

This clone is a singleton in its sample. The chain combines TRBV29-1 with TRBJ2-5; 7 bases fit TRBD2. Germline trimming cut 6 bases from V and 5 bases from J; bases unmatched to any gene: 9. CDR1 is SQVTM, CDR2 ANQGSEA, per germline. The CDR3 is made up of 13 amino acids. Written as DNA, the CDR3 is TGCAGCGTGACCTCCGGGGGGAGGGAGACCCAGTACTTC. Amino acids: CSVTSGGRETQYF.

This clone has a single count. Here the CDR3 reads CSVHRKPITDTQYF. In nucleotides, the CDR3 is TGCAGCGTCCACAGGAAACCTATAACAGATACGCAGTATTTT. The V and J genes are TRBV29-1 and TRBJ2-3; the D gene is possibly TRBD1 (5 bases). The germline V gene has CDR1 SQVTM and CDR2 ANQGSEA. CDR3 length equals 14 residues. The V end lost 6 bases, the J end lost 3 bases, and 16 bases lay between the germline ends.

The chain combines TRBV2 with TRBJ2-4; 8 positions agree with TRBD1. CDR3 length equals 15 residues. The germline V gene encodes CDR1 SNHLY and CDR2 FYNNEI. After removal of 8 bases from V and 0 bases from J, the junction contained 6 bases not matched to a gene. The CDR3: CASYGTGKAKNIQYF. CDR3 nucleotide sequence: TGTGCCAGCTATGGGACAGGAAAAGCCAAAAACATTCAGTACTTC. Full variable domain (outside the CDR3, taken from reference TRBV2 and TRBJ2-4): EPEVTQTPSHQVTQMGQEVILRCVPISNHLYFYWYRQILGQKVEFLVSFYNNEISEKSEIFDDQFSVERPDGSNFTLKIRSTKLEDSAMYFCASYGTGKAKNIQYFGAGTRLSVL.

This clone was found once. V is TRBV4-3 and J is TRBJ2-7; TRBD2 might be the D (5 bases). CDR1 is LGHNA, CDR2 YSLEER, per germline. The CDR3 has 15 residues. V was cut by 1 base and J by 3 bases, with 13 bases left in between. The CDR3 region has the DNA TGCGCCAGCAGCCAAGCGGCGGGTCAGAGCTACGAGCAGTACTTC. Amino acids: CASSQAAGQSYEQYF.

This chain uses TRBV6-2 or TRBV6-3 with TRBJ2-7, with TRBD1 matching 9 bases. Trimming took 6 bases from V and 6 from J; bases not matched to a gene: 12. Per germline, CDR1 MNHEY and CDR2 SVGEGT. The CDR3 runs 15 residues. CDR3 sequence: CASSRPGTGTREQYF. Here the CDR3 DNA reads TGTGCCAGCAGCCGACCCGGGACAGGGACCCGCGAGCAGTACTTC.

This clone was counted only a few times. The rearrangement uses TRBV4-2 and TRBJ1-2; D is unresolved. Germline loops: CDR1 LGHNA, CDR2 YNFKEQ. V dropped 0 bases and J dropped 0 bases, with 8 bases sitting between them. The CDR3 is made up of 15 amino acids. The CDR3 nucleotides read TGTGCCAGCAGCCAAGATAAAACTACTAACTATGGCTACACCTTC. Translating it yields CASSQDKTTNYGYTF.

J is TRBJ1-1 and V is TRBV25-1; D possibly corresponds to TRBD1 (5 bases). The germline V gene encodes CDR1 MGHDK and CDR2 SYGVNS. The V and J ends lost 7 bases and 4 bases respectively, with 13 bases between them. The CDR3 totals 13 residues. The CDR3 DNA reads TGTGCCAGCAAGGGACGGGGGACCACTGAAGCTTTCTTT. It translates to CASKGRGTTEAFF.

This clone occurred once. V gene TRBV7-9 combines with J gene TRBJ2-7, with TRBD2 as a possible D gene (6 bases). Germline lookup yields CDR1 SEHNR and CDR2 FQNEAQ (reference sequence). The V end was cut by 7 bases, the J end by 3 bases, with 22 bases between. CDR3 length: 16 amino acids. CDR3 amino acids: CASTPPGASGVYEQYF. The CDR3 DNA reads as TGTGCCAGCACCCCCCCCGGGGCCTCGGGAGTCTACGAGCAGTACTTC.

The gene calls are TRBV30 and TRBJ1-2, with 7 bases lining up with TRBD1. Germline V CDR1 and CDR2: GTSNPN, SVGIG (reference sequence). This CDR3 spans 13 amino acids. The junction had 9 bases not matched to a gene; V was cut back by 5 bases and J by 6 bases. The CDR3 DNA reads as TGTGCCTGGGACGGACAGGCAGCAAATGGCTACACCTTC. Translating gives CAWDGQAANGYTF.

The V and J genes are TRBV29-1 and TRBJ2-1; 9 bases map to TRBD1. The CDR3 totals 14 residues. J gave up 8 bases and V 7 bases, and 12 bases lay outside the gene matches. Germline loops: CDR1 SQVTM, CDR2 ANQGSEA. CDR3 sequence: CSAPGRTGDYEQFF. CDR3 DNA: TGCAGCGCTCCGGGGAGGACAGGGGATTATGAGCAGTTCTTC.

The CDR3 loop reads CASSPLGQGGTEAFF. The CDR3 bases are TGTGCCAGCTCACCCTTGGGACAGGGCGGAACTGAAGCTTTCTTT. This chain connects TRBV18 to TRBJ1-1, with 9 bases fitting TRBD1. Unmatched junction bases numbered 7, after V lost 3 bases and J lost 5 bases. CDR3 length equals 15 residues. Germline V gene lookup returns CDR1 KGHSH and CDR2 LQKENI.

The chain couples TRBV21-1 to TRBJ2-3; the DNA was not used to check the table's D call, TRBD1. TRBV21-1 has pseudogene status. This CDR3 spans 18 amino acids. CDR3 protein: CASSKGADRGVITDTQYF. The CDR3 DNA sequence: TGTGCCAGCAGCAAAGGAGCGGACAGGGGGGTGATCACAGATACGCAGTATTTT.